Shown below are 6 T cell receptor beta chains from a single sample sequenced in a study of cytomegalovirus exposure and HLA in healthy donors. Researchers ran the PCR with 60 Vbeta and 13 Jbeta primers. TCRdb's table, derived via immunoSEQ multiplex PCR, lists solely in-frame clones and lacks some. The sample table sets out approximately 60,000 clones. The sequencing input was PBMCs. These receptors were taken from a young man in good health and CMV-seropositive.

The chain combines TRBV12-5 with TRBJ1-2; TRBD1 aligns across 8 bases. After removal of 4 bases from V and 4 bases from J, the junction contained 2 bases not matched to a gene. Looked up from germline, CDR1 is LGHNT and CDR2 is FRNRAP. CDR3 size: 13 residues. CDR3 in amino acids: CASGSGQGYGYTF. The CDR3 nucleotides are TGTGCTAGTGGTTCAGGACAGGGCTATGGCTACACCTTC. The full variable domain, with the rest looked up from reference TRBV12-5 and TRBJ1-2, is DARVTQTPRHKVTEMGQEVTMRCQPILGHNTVFWYRQTMMQGLELLAYFRNRAPLDDSGMPKDRFSAEMPDATLATLKIQPSEPRDSAVYFCASGSGQGYGYTFGSGTRLTVV.

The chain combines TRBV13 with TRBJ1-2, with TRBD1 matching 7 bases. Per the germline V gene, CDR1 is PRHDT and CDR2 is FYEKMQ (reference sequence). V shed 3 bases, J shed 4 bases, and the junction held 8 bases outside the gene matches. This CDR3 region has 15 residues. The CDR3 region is CASSLWQGEIYGYTF. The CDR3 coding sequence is TGTGCCAGCAGCTTGTGGCAGGGGGAGATCTATGGCTACACCTTC.

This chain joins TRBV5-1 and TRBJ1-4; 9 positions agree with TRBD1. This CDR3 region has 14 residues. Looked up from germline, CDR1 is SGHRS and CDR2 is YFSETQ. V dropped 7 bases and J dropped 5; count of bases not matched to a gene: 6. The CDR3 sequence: CASSMGQGNEKLFF. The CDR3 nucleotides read TGCGCCAGCTCTATGGGACAGGGCAATGAAAAACTGTTTTTT.

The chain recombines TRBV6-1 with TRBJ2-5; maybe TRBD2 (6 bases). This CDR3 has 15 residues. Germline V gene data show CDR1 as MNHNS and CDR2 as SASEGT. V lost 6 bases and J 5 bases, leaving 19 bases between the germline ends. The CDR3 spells CASREDTRAGETQYF. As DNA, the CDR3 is TGTGCCAGCAGAGAGGACACCCGGGCGGGGGAGACCCAGTACTTC.

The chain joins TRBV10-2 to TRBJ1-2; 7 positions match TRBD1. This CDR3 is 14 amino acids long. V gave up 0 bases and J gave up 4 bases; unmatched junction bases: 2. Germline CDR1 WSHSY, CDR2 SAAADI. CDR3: CASSESGDSYGYTF. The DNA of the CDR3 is TGCGCCAGCAGTGAGTCTGGGGACAGCTATGGCTACACCTTC.

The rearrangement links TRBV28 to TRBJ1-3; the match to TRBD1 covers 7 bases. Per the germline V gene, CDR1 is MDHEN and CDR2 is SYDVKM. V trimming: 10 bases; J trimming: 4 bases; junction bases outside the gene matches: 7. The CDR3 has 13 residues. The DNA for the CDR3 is TGTGCCACCTTACCGGGACAGGGAAACACCATATATTTT. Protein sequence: CATLPGQGNTIYF.